This T cell receptor (beta chain) was documented in a study of blood T cell repertoires in COVID-19. The wider study: PBMCs, B-cell-depleted T cells, or T cells provided the cDNA or gDNA that made up the material.

V was pared by 2 bases and J by 4 bases, with 15 bases between. CDR1 is KGHDR and CDR2 is SFDVKD in the germline V gene. The CDR3 length is 16 residues. In the original analysis: It was from reference gene primer amplification that nucleated cell counts were estimated. Some clones are missing from TCRdb's copy, which holds only in-frame ones; the method was immunoSEQ multiplex PCR. That table gives V, J and clone size, and the DNA gave D and trimming. Found here are more than 200,000 clones, 82% of them singletons; the top ten hold approximately 8.4%. This sequence joins TRBV24-1 and TRBJ2-3, with D perhaps TRBD2 (6 bases). This receptor was obtained from an elderly woman with COVID-19, enrolled during active disease. Specimen: peripheral blood. The CDR3 sequence: CATSDYGAGMADTQYF. As DNA, the CDR3 is TGTGCCACCAGTGATTATGGCGCGGGAATGGCAGATACGCAGTATTTT.